This entry is about one T cell receptor (beta chain). Its specificity is not known. This entry belongs to a study of T-cell reconstitution after alpha-beta-depleted transplantation in children. Trimming pared 0 bases from V and 5 bases from J, leaving 11 bases between. Per the germline V gene, CDR1 is SGHTA and CDR2 is FQGNSA. This CDR3 is 14 amino acids long. It was with unique molecular identifiers that the TCRbeta library was prepared. TCRdb processed the PCR reads anew with MiXCR; each CDR3 protein has one entry. The sample contains fewer than 700,000 distinct CDR3 sequences, 10% to 15% of which appear only once. Findings of the study overall: Some patients owed their high day-60 TCRbeta diversity to surviving recipient T cells and thymic progenitors. A year had passed since transplant, and T-cell counts and diversity by then came mostly from newly produced T cells. Expanded clones from the graft, numbering several hundred, reportedly supplied alpha-beta T cells about two months after transplant.

The chain recombines TRBV7-2 with TRBJ2-7; unclear D gene. The sequence was collected from a male patient between 10 and 17 years old who had a stem cell transplant for acute myeloid leukemia, so the T cells may come from the graft donor. The sequenced sample was PBMCs, mostly from graft donor cells, obtained 360 days after TCRalphabeta/CD19-depleted stem cell transplant. CDR3 amino acids: CASSLARAPNEQYF. DNA of the CDR3: TGTGCCAGCAGCTTAGCTAGGGCCCCCAACGAGCAGTACTTC.